This T cell receptor (beta chain) was recovered during a study of blood T cells in healthy people across ages. Overall study results and limits: Long-lived donors carried more naive CD4+ cells and greater diversity than aged donors.

The use of a sample-barcoded 5' primer and a J-beta primer mix characterized a second PCR of roughly 6 to 12 cycles. TCRdb reprocessed the 5' RACE reads via MiXCR and lists one record per CDR3 protein. The sample has 1.5 million to 2 million distinct CDR3 sequences, about 39% seen once. As concerns this clonotype: Its antigen is undetermined.

Collection of roughly 9.6 milliliters of peripheral blood was performed for each donor. CDR3 length: 15 amino acids. Losses at the gene ends were 4 bases for V and 5 bases for J; bases not matched to a gene: 12. Germline V lookup: CDR1 SGHRS, CDR2 YFSETQ. Specimen: blood. The chain carries TRBV5-1 and TRBJ2-7; 7 bases agree with TRBD1. The TCR sequence derives from a human donor in good health. The CDR3 region is CASSVSNRDSDEQYF. The CDR3 DNA sequence: TGCGCCAGCAGCGTCTCCAACCGGGACAGCGACGAGCAGTACTTC.